This T cell receptor (beta chain) was sequenced during a study of shared clonotypes between healthy human individuals. Overall study findings and caveats: Researchers sampled blood only, noting tissue repertoires likely differ. Naive subsets usually exceeded memory subsets in estimated richness. For naive CD4 cells, 5% to 6.5% of clonotypes were shared across a few donors.

The CDR3 is 16 amino acids. V was shortened by 4 bases and J by 2 bases, with 17 bases between the two germline ends. Per the germline V gene, CDR1 is MNHEY and CDR2 is SMNVEV (reference sequence). Naive CD8 cells were CD45RO-negative, positively selected for CCR7, excluding terminally differentiated effector memory CD45RA+ cells. Measured with immunoSEQ multiplex PCR; TCRdb has only the in-frame clones, and not every one. This repertoire shows around 640,000 clones, 95% to 96% found once; its top ten account for roughly 0.1%. As regards this clone: What it binds is not known.

The receptor comes from a woman younger than 45 in good health. The sample was naive CD8+ T cells sorted from blood. This chain joins TRBV27 and TRBJ1-2; a weak D match, TRBD1 (5 bases). The CDR3 coding sequence is TGTGCCAGCAGTTCCTGGGACGGAGCGCTGAACTATGGCTACACCTTC. Its protein is CASSSWDGALNYGYTF.